This T cell receptor beta chain comes out of a study of blood T cell repertoires in COVID-19. For the study at large: Material from acute and convalescent COVID-19 was sourced from the United States, Italy and Spain. Sample material is recorded as cDNA or gDNA derived from T cells, B-cell-depleted T cells, or PBMCs.

As originally analysed: Estimation of nucleated cell counts relied on the amplification of reference gene primers. Data came from immunoSEQ multiplex PCR; TCRdb stores just in-frame clones and leaves some out. D and trimming were read from the DNA, whereas the V and J calls and clone size are those reported in that table. Here the sample spans about 270,000 clones, about nine tenths being singletons. V shed 4 bases and J shed 3 bases, with 13 bases lying between them. CDR1 is SGHVS, CDR2 FNYEAQ, per germline. The CDR3 runs 15 residues. Cohort 3 donors counted as recovered after two negative PCRs, clearance, or resolved symptoms.

The chain joins TRBV7-6 to TRBJ2-1; weak D call: TRBD2 (5 bases). The sequencing sample was made of PBMCs or T cells enriched from blood (not recorded which). The source of this sequence is a woman between 45 and 60 years old who had recovered from COVID-19. CDR3 coding DNA: TGTGCCAGCAGCTCAGGAGCGGAGTTCTACAATGAGCAGTTCTTC. Amino acid sequence: CASSSGAEFYNEQFF.